This TCR beta chain is drawn from a study of shared T cell receptors in the human thymus. TCRdb keeps only in-frame clones here, not all; method: immunoSEQ multiplex PCR. Seen here are about 660,000 clones, 88% observed once, and the top ten hold 0.0095% to 0.011%. The germline CDR1 and CDR2 sequences are LGHNA and YSLEER. The CDR3 covers 15 residues. V gave up 1 base and J gave up 0 bases, with 10 bases separating them. These data were likewise used in another study, on human thymus T cells. That paper notes: Gene usage for V and J segments appeared biased in thymic and blood repertoires. Thymic repertoires of unrelated individuals were reported in related research to overlap highly.

The receptor comes from a boy under two years old with a congenital heart defect. The sequencing input was thymocytes. The rearrangement links TRBV4-3 to TRBJ2-7; D not resolved. The CDR3 nucleotides read TGCGCCAGCAGCCAAGTCCCGTGGAGCTCCTACGAGCAGTACTTC. Protein: CASSQVPWSSYEQYF.